This TCR beta chain was found in a study of beta chain features in type 1 diabetes. Findings and limits, study-wide: Overrepresentation of cells with high TCR expression could result from cDNA sequencing. A pattern of fewer insertions and more deletions at VDJ junctions was seen in type 1 diabetes patients.

The whole isolated RNA underwent reverse transcription, so sequencing captured expressed TCRB transcripts. Mean read depth for naive, central memory and regulatory T cell samples was 3.5 million to 4.5 million reads. Assay used: immunoSEQ multiplex PCR; TCRdb lists only in-frame clones, some missing. The repertoire has roughly 450,000 clones, 11% of them found once; the top ten carry approximately 0.05%. The CDR3 consists of 12 residues. The V gene end was trimmed by 6 bases and the J gene end by 7 bases; junction bases not matched to a gene: 0. Germline V gives CDR1 MNHEY, CDR2 SMNVEV (reference sequence). Sorting produced populations that all topped 98% purity. A word on this clone: What it recognizes is unknown.

The source material was naive CD4+ T cells from blood. This chain links TRBV27 with TRBJ1-6; 7 positions match TRBD1. The source of this sequence is a young woman in good health. The CDR3: CASRTGNSPLHF. In DNA form, the CDR3 reads TGTGCCAGCAGGACAGGGAATTCACCCCTCCACTTT.